These T cell receptor beta chains were read from a single sample in a study of T cell responses to AZD1222 COVID-19 vaccine. Here immunoSEQ multiplex PCR was the method, and the copy in TCRdb shows in-frame clones only, minus some. The sample records fewer than 150,000 clones, around 92% being singletons. Specimen: peripheral blood, collected on day 0 of AZD1222 vaccination. Source of these receptors: an adult in good health. The CDR3 runs from the conserved cysteine through the conserved F or W. A D gene is named only where the DNA matches it firmly. A row's size may be missing; if present it is once, few, many or a size class.

CASSETYEQYF,TGTGCCAGCAGCGAGACCTACGAGCAGTACTTC,TRBJ2-7,NA,NA,TRBV11-2
CASSLEASNLDGYTF,TGTGCCAGCAGCTTAGAAGCCAGTAACCTAGATGGCTACACCTTC,TRBJ1-2,NA,NA,TRBV11-2
CASSQDRGETQYF,TGTGCCAGCAGCCAAGATCGGGGGGAGACCCAGTACTTC,TRBJ2-5,NA,NA,TRBV3-1/TRBV3-2
CASSPRGNQETQYF,TGTGCCAGCAGCCCCCGGGGGAACCAAGAGACCCAGTACTTC,TRBJ2-5,NA,NA,TRBV7-4
CASSLGQQGREFF,TGTGCCAGCAGCTTAGGACAACAGGGAAGGGAGTTCTTC,TRBJ2-1,once,NA,TRBV7-2
CASSVVGTTGNTIYF,TGTGCCAGCAGCGTAGTTGGCACCACTGGAAACACCATATATTTT,TRBJ1-3,NA,NA,TRBV9
CASSSGLAGVSLLNEQFF,TGCGCCAGCAGCTCGGGACTAGCGGGAGTCTCCCTTCTCAATGAGCAGTTCTTC,TRBJ2-1,NA,TRBD2,TRBV5-1
CATSDLRTGYEQYF,TGTGCCACCAGTGATTTGAGGACAGGCTACGAGCAGTACTTC,TRBJ2-7,NA,TRBD1,TRBV24-1
CASSSRGHYSNQPQHF,TGTGCCAGTAGTTCCAGGGGACATTATAGCAATCAGCCCCAGCATTTT,TRBJ1-5,NA,NA,TRBV19
CASSIGSGGAGQPQHF,TGTGCCAGTAGTATCGGGTCAGGGGGCGCGGGTCAGCCCCAGCATTTT,TRBJ1-5,NA,TRBD1,TRBV19
CSVGKGTREQYF,TGCAGCGTTGGAAAGGGAACCCGGGAGCAGTACTTC,TRBJ2-7,NA,NA,TRBV29-1
CASSKGRRMYNSPLHF,TGTGCCAGCAGCAAGGGCAGACGGATGTATAATTCACCCCTCCACTTT,TRBJ1-6,NA,NA,TRBV21-1
CASSSPQGTDTQYF,TGTGCCAGCAGCTCCCCCCAGGGTACAGATACGCAGTATTTT,TRBJ2-3,NA,NA,TRBV5-5
CASSYSTGLAGPSSYNEQFF,TGTGCCAGCAGTTACTCGACCGGACTAGCGGGCCCTAGCTCCTACAATGAGCAGTTCTTC,TRBJ2-1,NA,TRBD2,TRBV6-2/TRBV6-3
CASSLAHGLAGRDEQFF,TGTGCCAGCAGCTTAGCACATGGGCTAGCGGGACGGGATGAGCAGTTCTTC,TRBJ2-1,NA,TRBD2,TRBV11-3
CASSYRGQGTDTQYF,TGTGCCAGCAGCTACAGGGGGCAGGGCACAGATACGCAGTATTTT,TRBJ2-3,NA,TRBD1,TRBV2
CASSRSRNRGLREKLFF,TGCGCCAGCAGCCGGTCCAGGAACAGGGGGCTTCGTGAAAAACTGTTTTTT,TRBJ1-4,NA,TRBD1,TRBV5-1
CASRDTGSTEAFF,TGTGCCAGCAGGGATACAGGGAGCACTGAAGCTTTCTTT,TRBJ1-1,NA,NA,TRBV2
CASGDGSYSPLHF,TGTGCCAGCGGGGACGGGAGCTATTCACCCCTCCACTTT,TRBJ1-6,NA,NA,TRBV7-9
CASSIGLAGSYEQYF,TGTGCCAGTAGTATAGGACTAGCGGGATCCTACGAGCAGTACTTC,TRBJ2-7,NA,TRBD2,TRBV19
CAISGQGSWGYTF,TGTGCCATCAGTGGACAGGGATCTTGGGGCTACACCTTC,TRBJ1-2,NA,TRBD1,TRBV10-3
CASSPRDRDQETQYF,TGTGCCAGTAGTCCCCGGGACAGGGATCAGGAGACCCAGTACTTC,TRBJ2-5,NA,TRBD1,TRBV19
CASSEHRDDSNQPQHF,TGTGCCAGCAGCGAACACCGGGACGATAGCAATCAGCCCCAGCATTTT,TRBJ1-5,NA,NA,TRBV6-4
CASSYSGQGEMYGYTF,TGTGCCAGCAGTTACTCGGGACAGGGTGAGATGTATGGCTACACCTTC,TRBJ1-2,NA,TRBD1,TRBV6-5
CASSLRQGNQPQHF,TGTGCCAGCAGCCTTAGACAGGGCAATCAGCCCCAGCATTTT,TRBJ1-5,NA,NA,TRBV3-1/TRBV3-2
CATSRNRGREEQYF,TGTGCCACCAGCAGAAACAGGGGGCGAGAGGAGCAGTACTTC,TRBJ2-7,once,TRBD1,TRBV15
CASRKPGPVHEQYF,TGTGCCAGCAGAAAGCCGGGTCCAGTCCACGAGCAGTACTTC,TRBJ2-7,NA,NA,TRBV7-2
CASSFFGKGSRDGSNSPLHF,TGTGCCAGCAGTTTTTTTGGGAAGGGGAGCCGGGACGGTTCTAATTCACCCCTCCACTTT,TRBJ1-6,NA,NA,TRBV28
CASSQHLSYNEQFF,TGTGCCAGCAGTCAACACTTATCCTACAATGAGCAGTTCTTC,TRBJ2-1,NA,NA,TRBV6-5
CASSLAAGDNEQFF,TGTGCCAGCAGCTTAGCCGCAGGGGACAATGAGCAGTTCTTC,TRBJ2-1,NA,NA,TRBV7-9
CASSGQSMNTEAFF,TGTGCCAGCAGTGGGCAGTCCATGAACACTGAAGCTTTCTTT,TRBJ1-1,NA,NA,TRBV25-1
CAWSLSGSYNSPLHF,TGTGCCTGGAGTCTGTCTGGCAGCTATAATTCACCCCTCCACTTT,TRBJ1-6,NA,NA,TRBV30
CASSLWGSGNQPQHF,TGTGCCAGCAGTTTATGGGGTTCGGGCAATCAGCCCCAGCATTTT,TRBJ1-5,NA,NA,TRBV28
CASITGTGIYGYTF,TGTGCCAGCATTACCGGGACAGGGATCTATGGCTACACCTTC,TRBJ1-2,NA,TRBD1,TRBV28
CAPGQQETQYF,TGTGCCCCGGGACAGCAAGAGACCCAGTACTTC,TRBJ2-5,NA,TRBD1,TRBV19
CASSSTRQGGYTF,TGTGCCAGCAGTTCCACCCGGCAGGGCGGCTACACCTTC,TRBJ1-2,once,NA,TRBV6-5
CASSYSMRSSYNEQFF,TGTGCCAGCAGTTACTCCATGAGGAGCTCCTACAATGAGCAGTTCTTC,TRBJ2-1,NA,NA,TRBV6-5
CATSDFSGRGKAGELFF,TGTGCCACCAGTGATTTTTCCGGGAGGGGAAAAGCCGGGGAGCTGTTTTTT,TRBJ2-2,NA,TRBD2,TRBV24-1
CASSSSFGGVLKFSYNEQFF,TGTGCCAGCAGTTCCTCCTTCGGGGGGGTGTTAAAATTTTCCTACAATGAGCAGTTCTTC,TRBJ2-1,NA,TRBD2,TRBV28
CASSPRRGYDEQYF,TGTGCCAGTAGTCCGAGAAGGGGGTACGACGAGCAGTACTTC,TRBJ2-7,NA,NA,TRBV19
CASSPAAGVSYEQYF,TGTGCCAGTAGCCCCGCAGCGGGAGTGAGCTACGAGCAGTACTTC,TRBJ2-7,NA,TRBD2,TRBV19
CASSQEDQPQHF,TGCGCCAGCAGCCAGGAAGATCAGCCCCAGCATTTT,TRBJ1-5,NA,NA,TRBV4-1
CASSIHRQGVKAFF,TGTGCCAGCAGCATCCACCGGCAGGGCGTAAAAGCTTTCTTT,TRBJ1-1,many,NA,TRBV28
CASSQPRIGGGRADTGELFF,TGCGCCAGCAGCCAACCTAGGATCGGTGGGGGGAGGGCCGACACCGGGGAGCTGTTTTTT,TRBJ2-2,NA,TRBD2,TRBV4-1
CASSFPPSGSAYEQYF,TGTGCCAGCAGCTTCCCCCCGAGCGGGAGTGCCTACGAGCAGTACTTC,TRBJ2-7,once,TRBD2,TRBV7-9
CASTRGTSGNEQFF,TGCGCCAGCACCCGGGGGACTAGTGGCAATGAGCAGTTCTTC,TRBJ2-1,NA,TRBD2,TRBV5-1
CATSEEGDEKLFF,TGTGCCACCTCAGAGGAGGGGGATGAAAAACTGTTTTTT,TRBJ1-4,NA,NA,TRBV27
CASSLVAGDEQFF,TGTGCCAGCAGCTTAGTAGCGGGAGATGAGCAGTTCTTC,TRBJ2-1,NA,TRBD2,TRBV7-2
CASGGWANTGELFF,TGTGCCAGCGGAGGGTGGGCGAACACCGGGGAGCTGTTTTTT,TRBJ2-2,NA,NA,TRBV6-5
CASSQEGRGLAGGNEQFF,TGTGCCAGCAGCCAAGAAGGGAGGGGACTAGCGGGAGGGAATGAGCAGTTCTTC,TRBJ2-1,NA,TRBD2,TRBV3-1/TRBV3-2
CASSLTFQETQYF,TGCGCCAGCAGCTTAACCTTCCAAGAGACCCAGTACTTC,TRBJ2-5,NA,NA,TRBV5-1
CASSYRPDTQYF,TGTGCCAGCAGTTACCGTCCCGATACGCAGTATTTT,TRBJ2-3,NA,NA,TRBV6-5